A selection of T cell receptor beta chains follows, all from one sample in a study of T cell clonotyping in hematopoietic cell transplantation. Assay: immunoSEQ multiplex PCR; the TCRdb copy retains only in-frame clones and omits some. The repertoire holds about 36,000 clones, with 88% as singletons. The source material was peripheral blood mononuclear cells. All receptors come from a woman aged 40 to 50 in good health. Some clones in this sample may be carry-over from other donors' samples. The CDR3 runs from the conserved cysteine through the conserved F or W. D genes are given only for firm matches. Only some rows state a clone size, as once, few, many or a class for expanded clones.

j_gene	abundance	v_gene	d_gene	len	CDR3nt	CDR3aa
TRBJ2-7	few	TRBV19	.	14	TGTGCCAGTAGTATAGGCACGGGAGCCTACGAGCAGTACTTC	CASSIGTGAYEQYF
TRBJ1-5	.	TRBV7-2	TRBD1	15	TGTGCCAGCAGCCTACCGGGACAGGGAGGGATGCCCCAGCATTTT	CASSLPGQGGMPQHF
TRBJ2-6	.	TRBV7-8	.	15	TGTGCCAGCAGCCTCTCGGGAGCTGGGGCCAACGTCCTGACTTTC	CASSLSGAGANVLTF
TRBJ2-4	.	TRBV21-1	.	15	TGTGCCAGCAGTCCGGACAGGGCCACCAAAAACATTCAGTACTTC	CASSPDRATKNIQYF
TRBJ1-2	.	TRBV4-3	TRBD1	15	TGCGCCAGCAGCCTGTCGGGGGGACAGGCCTATGGCTACACCTTC	CASSLSGGQAYGYTF
TRBJ2-3	once	TRBV5-1	TRBD2	17	TGCGCCAGCAGCTGGGAGGTCGGCGGGAGTGGGACAGATACGCAGTATTTT	CASSWEVGGSGTDTQYF
TRBJ2-1	few	TRBV2	TRBD2	15	TGTGCCAGCAGTGGAGGGACTAGTGTCGGCAATGAGCAGTTCTTC	CASSGGTSVGNEQFF
TRBJ1-1	once	TRBV10-3	TRBD1	16	TGTGCCATCAGTGAGTCGACAGGGGAGGCGAACACTGAAGCTTTCTTT	CAISESTGEANTEAFF
TRBJ1-5	.	TRBV19	.	15	TGTGCCAGTACGGGGAACAGGGAGAGCAATCAGCCCCAGCATTTT	CASTGNRESNQPQHF
TRBJ1-4	.	TRBV5-6	TRBD1	16	TGTGCCAGCAGCTCCAACCTCCGGGACAGGGTCGAAAAACTGTTTTTT	CASSSNLRDRVEKLFF
TRBJ2-7	.	TRBV5-6	TRBD1	18	TGTGCCAGCAGCCGGACGGGACAGGGGTTGGACGTAACCTACGAGCAGTACTTC	CASSRTGQGLDVTYEQYF
TRBJ2-2	.	TRBV7-8	.	16	TGTGCCAGCAGCCCCCAAACGGCGGGAAACACCGGGGAGCTGTTTTTT	CASSPQTAGNTGELFF
TRBJ2-7	.	TRBV9	.	13	TGTGCCAGCAGCACAACCCCAGGGTACGAGCAGTACTTC	CASSTTPGYEQYF
TRBJ1-1	.	TRBV19	.	15	TGTGCCAGTAGTATAGATGGCCTGGCAGGGAGAAGGGCTTTCTTT	CASSIDGLAGRRAFF
TRBJ1-1	.	TRBV28	TRBD1	12	TGTGCCAGCAGCTGGACAGGGATTGAAGCTTTCTTT	CASSWTGIEAFF
TRBJ1-4	.	TRBV28	.	14	TGTGCCAGCATGGGCAGCCTCAATAATGAAAAACTGTTTTTT	CASMGSLNNEKLFF
TRBJ2-7	.	TRBV5-1	.	11	TGCGCCAGCAGGGGAGAAGGCGAGCAGTACTTC	CASRGEGEQYF
TRBJ1-5	.	TRBV6-1	.	14	TGTGCCAGCAGTGAAGGATCCAGACATCAGCCCCAGCATTTT	CASSEGSRHQPQHF
TRBJ2-1	.	TRBV7-2	.	13	TGTGCCAGCAGCTTAGACAAAAACAATGAGCAGTTCTTC	CASSLDKNNEQFF
TRBJ1-2	.	TRBV2	TRBD1	14	TGTGCCAGCGTCGGGGACAGGGTATACTATGGCTACACCTTC	CASVGDRVYYGYTF
TRBJ2-7	.	TRBV25-1	TRBD1	14	TGTGCCAGTATACAGGGGGCTGAAGGGTACGAGCAGTACTTC	CASIQGAEGYEQYF
TRBJ1-1	.	TRBV5-8	.	13	TGTGCCAGCAGCTTGATACCAGGCACTGAAGCTTTCTTT	CASSLIPGTEAFF
TRBJ1-2	once	TRBV5-1	.	13	TGCGCCAGCAGGGCGGGGGCGGAATATGGCTACACCTTC	CASRAGAEYGYTF
TRBJ2-2	.	TRBV13	.	15	TGTGCCAGCAGCTTGGGGGCGGGAGCGGTCGGGGAGCTGTTTTTT	CASSLGAGAVGELFF
TRBJ2-7	once	TRBV30	.	12	TGTGCCTGGAGCCCAAACCGCTACGAGCAGTACTTC	CAWSPNRYEQYF
TRBJ1-4	.	TRBV28	.	16	TGTGCCAGCAGTTTGGGCCTGGGGCATAATAATGAAAAACTGTTTTTT	CASSLGLGHNNEKLFF
TRBJ1-2	.	TRBV7-2	.	14	TGTGCCAGCAGCCCAAGCATCGCTAACTATGGCTACACCTTC	CASSPSIANYGYTF
TRBJ1-2	.	TRBV5-1	.	12	TGCGCCAGCAGCTCCGACCCGTATGGCTACACCTTC	CASSSDPYGYTF
TRBJ2-2	.	TRBV13	.	14	TGTGCCAGCAGCATTGGACAAGAATCCGGGGAGCTGTTTTTT	CASSIGQESGELFF
TRBJ1-2	.	TRBV5-1	.	14	TGCGCCAGCAGCTTGGAGCCAGGCCTATCTAGCTACACCTTC	CASSLEPGLSSYTF
TRBJ2-7	.	TRBV5-1	.	14	TGCGCCAGCAGGTTGGGGGGTAGCTCCTACGAGCAGTACTTC	CASRLGGSSYEQYF
TRBJ2-1	.	TRBV11-3	.	13	TGTGCCAGCAGCGGCGGACTATTTCATGAGCAGTTCTTC	CASSGGLFHEQFF
TRBJ2-2	.	TRBV28	.	15	TGTGCCAGCAGTTCGTCTCCCTATGGCGCCGGGGAGCTGTTTTTT	CASSSSPYGAGELFF
TRBJ1-5	.	TRBV30	.	14	TGTGCCTGGAGTGTGTTTCGGCGTGACCAGCCCCAGCATTTT	CAWSVFRRDQPQHF
TRBJ1-2	.	TRBV6-5	TRBD1	13	TGTGCCAGCAGCGGACAGGGACCGGGTGGCTACACCTTC	CASSGQGPGGYTF
TRBJ2-1	.	TRBV5-1	.	13	TGCGCCAGCAGCTTAGGACAGTACAATGAGCAGTTCTTC	CASSLGQYNEQFF
TRBJ2-6	.	TRBV7-7	.	14	TGTGCCCTGGACCGAGTCTCTGGGGCCAACGTCCTGACTTTC	CALDRVSGANVLTF
TRBJ1-4	.	TRBV27	.	14	TGTGCCAGCAGTTTAGTAGGATTTAATGAAAAACTGTTTTTT	CASSLVGFNEKLFF
TRBJ2-1	.	TRBV30	.	15	TGTGCCTGGAGTGCCGCTGGGAGTTTCTACAATGAGCAGTTCTTC	CAWSAAGSFYNEQFF
TRBJ2-1	once	TRBV5-1	.	15	TGCGCCAGCAGCTTGGATGCGGGGCAACCCTCGGAGCAGTTCTTC	CASSLDAGQPSEQFF
TRBJ2-2	once	TRBV27	.	13	TGTGCCAGCACCGCACGGAACACCGGGGAGCTGTTTTTT	CASTARNTGELFF
TRBJ2-7	once	TRBV5-4	.	13	TGTGCCAGCCACTCGGGGGAGGCCTACGAGCAGTACTTC	CASHSGEAYEQYF
TRBJ2-1	.	TRBV7-8	TRBD2	17	TGTGCCAGCAGCTTAGGAACTAGCGGACTAACCTACAATGAGCAGTTCTTC	CASSLGTSGLTYNEQFF
TRBJ1-1	.	TRBV29-1	.	11	TGCAGCGGCAGGGACCTAGACGAAGCTTTCTTT	CSGRDLDEAFF
TRBJ2-3	once	TRBV5-8	TRBD1	12	TGTGCCAGCAGCGTACAGGGGAACACGCAGTATTTT	CASSVQGNTQYF
TRBJ2-2	few	TRBV4-1	TRBD2	16	TGCGCCAGCAGCCGGTCGCGGGAGGGCCTCATCGGGGAGCTGTTTTTT	CASSRSREGLIGELFF
TRBJ1-1	.	TRBV28	.	13	TGTGCCAGCAGTTTAGCTGGCAACACTGAAGCTTTCTTT	CASSLAGNTEAFF
TRBJ2-1	.	TRBV9	.	14	TGTGCCAGCAGCGGCCAGGGGAACTCCAATGAGCAGTTCTTC	CASSGQGNSNEQFF
TRBJ2-7	.	TRBV9	TRBD2	15	TGTGCCAGCAGCGAAGGGGGGACTAGCGGTTACGAGCAGTACTTC	CASSEGGTSGYEQYF
TRBJ2-5	.	TRBV5-6	.	15	TGTGCCAGCAGCTTGAGGGACACAAACCAAGAGACCCAGTACTTC	CASSLRDTNQETQYF
TRBJ2-7	.	TRBV7-8	.	13	TGTGCCAGCAGCTTAAATTTAATACGCGAGCAGTACTTC	CASSLNLIREQYF
TRBJ1-2	.	TRBV28	TRBD1	15	TGTGCCAGCAGTTTATTACAGGGGGTTAACTATGGCTACACCTTC	CASSLLQGVNYGYTF
TRBJ2-3	.	TRBV7-2	.	16	TGTGCCAGCAGCCCCCAGAGCGACGGGGACACAGATACGCAGTATTTT	CASSPQSDGDTDTQYF
TRBJ1-1	.	TRBV28	TRBD1	20	TGTGCCAGCAGTCCTGGCCGGGACAGACGAAGACTTAAAATGAACACTGAAGCTTTCTTT	CASSPGRDRRRLKMNTEAFF
TRBJ2-7	.	TRBV28	.	15	TGTGCCAGCAGTCGTGGCGGGGACACTGAATACGAGCAGTACTTC	CASSRGGDTEYEQYF
TRBJ2-1	.	TRBV5-1	TRBD1	16	TGCGCCAGCAGCTTGGAAGGGGGCCCCTCCTACAATGAGCAGTTCTTC	CASSLEGGPSYNEQFF
TRBJ2-7	.	TRBV2	.	13	TGTGCCGGAGCCGCTGACCGCGGGTACGAGCAGTACTTC	CAGAADRGYEQYF
TRBJ2-1	.	TRBV19	.	15	TGTGCCAGTAAGTTAACAGGGTGGACAAACAATGAGCAGTTCTTC	CASKLTGWTNNEQFF